This T cell receptor (beta chain) was recorded in a study of shared clonotypes between healthy human individuals (TCRdb year 2020). About the full investigation: A couple of women and a few men aged 18 to 49 years were included in the cohort. For each donor, CD4 naive and CD4 memory were each given three plates, CD8 naive was given two plates, and CD8 memory was given one plate. Per donor, leukapheresis produced somewhere between about 0.8 and 9 billion PBMCs. Libraries were prepared and TCR repertoires were sequenced by different laboratories using diverse techniques, in order to increase sequencing depth and limit assay-specific biases. The study deeply sequenced blood TCR repertoires of about 5 healthy adults to estimate repertoire size and the extent of clonotype sharing between individuals.

Using the deep immunoSEQ assay, multiplex PCR amplified TCR CDR3 regions from genomic DNA. For each cell subset, the extracted genomic DNA was distributed evenly across all wells of several immunoSEQ 96-well plates, and each plate served as one replicate. For sorted subsets, approximately 190 ng of genomic DNA, equivalent to some 30,000 T cell genomes, went into each replicate PCR. Purified libraries were quantified with a Qubit 3.0 fluorometer, sized on a Bioanalyzer 2100, and re-quantified with the KAPA Library Quantification kit. A separate single-read 150-cycle Illumina NextSeq 550 flow cell was used to sequence each immunoSEQ 96-well plate. The original methods were these. The immunoSEQ output contained only junctional sequences without quality scores, so filtering could not match that applied to full-length reads. Sequences were annotated with PyIR, a Python wrapper for IgBLAST v1.9, using IMGT germline references to assign V/J genes and CDR3. Reads were filtered out if the reads had weak V/J assignments (E-value above 1e-6), no CDR3, stop codons, out-of-frame junctions, or ambiguous translated residues. V3J clonotypes were defined by identical inferred V gene, J gene, and CDR3 amino acid sequence. The percentage overlap between two repertoires was calculated by dividing the number of shared unique clonotypes by the size of the smaller repertoire. Richness of each repertoire was evaluated using RTK rarefaction, the Chao1 estimator, and Recon v2.1 estimates of unobserved clonotypes. For all TCRbeta clonotypes obtained by the gDNA method from several donors, generation probabilities were computed with OLGA. What TCRdb holds here is the immuneACCESS table cut down to in-frame rearrangements. Part of the clones is not present; checked against another copy, under half of the missing clones reflect an unresolved V gene, and the others are unexplained. V and J calls and clone size are those listed in that table; D and trimming were worked out from the DNA. The sample records about 380,000 clones, about 96% of which are singletons. The top ten constitute approximately 0.32% of the sample.

General findings and caveats noted by the study authors: The small number of donors limited the genetic and exposure-history diversity represented. Only blood was sampled, and tissue TCR repertoires likely differ from those in blood. Rarefaction of sorted-subset datasets indicated incomplete sequencing despite the large sequencing depth. Compared with non-shared clonotypes, the clonotypes found in all four sorted-subset donors had higher generation probabilities. About 5% of naive CD4, around 3.6% of naive CD8, approximately 2% of memory CD4, and 0.4% of memory CD8 clonotypes were shared across a handful of donors. Naive subsets generally had larger estimated clonotype richness than memory subsets. Based on pairwise subsampling, the degree of clonotype sharing among donors was expected to be affected by sequencing depth.

Healthy HIV-negative adults with no recently reported acute infections or vaccinations were included as donors. All donors were Caucasian adults living in Nashville, Tennessee, USA. The CD8 memory samples were a combination of magnetically selected CD45RO+ cells and CCR7-negative CD45RA+ effector memory (TemRA) cells. Blood was obtained by leukapheresis, after which PBMCs were separated by Ficoll-Histopaque density gradient centrifugation and cryopreserved in liquid nitrogen vapor phase. Analytical flow cytometry was used to check the purity and quantity of every magnetically sorted T cell population. Each sorted fraction had its genomic DNA isolated and then quantified by UV absorbance on a Nanodrop 2000c. A word on this clone: Its antigen remains undetermined. Base qualities are not provided; no much larger clone lies one nucleotide away. The same CDR3 arises from other DNA sequences in this sample as well.

Specimen: memory CD8+ T cells sorted from blood. The cell subset or site label here, explained by the study, means: CD45RO+ cells pooled with CCR7-negative TemRA cells. This TCR came from a man aged 30 to 45 in good health.

The bases read TGTGCCAGCTCACCCTCTCCAGCCCGGAGGAGGGAGACCCAGTACTTC. This sequence encodes CASSPSPARRRETQYF. The V and J segments used are TRBV18 and TRBJ2-5; the best D guess is TRBD2, with 5 bases matching. Counted from cysteine to phenylalanine, this CDR3 has 16 amino acids. The DNA shown is the 48-base CDR3, in frame from base 1. Looking up the germline V gene yields CDR1 KGHSH and CDR2 LQKENI. Trimming takes 3 bases from V and 5 bases from J, and the germline ends sit 19 bases apart.